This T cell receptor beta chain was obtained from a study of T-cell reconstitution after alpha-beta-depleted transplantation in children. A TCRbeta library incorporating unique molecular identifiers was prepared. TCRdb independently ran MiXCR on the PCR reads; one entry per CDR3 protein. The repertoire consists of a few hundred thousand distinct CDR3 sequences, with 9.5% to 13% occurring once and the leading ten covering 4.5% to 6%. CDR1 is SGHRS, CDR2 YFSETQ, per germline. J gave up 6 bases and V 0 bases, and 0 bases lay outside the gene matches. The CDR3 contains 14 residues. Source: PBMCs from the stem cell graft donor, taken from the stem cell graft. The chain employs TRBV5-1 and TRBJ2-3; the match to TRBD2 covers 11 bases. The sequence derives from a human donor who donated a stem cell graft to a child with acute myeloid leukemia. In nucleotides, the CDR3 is TGCGCCAGCAGCTTGGCTAGCGGGAGGGATACGCAGTATTTT. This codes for CASSLASGRDTQYF.